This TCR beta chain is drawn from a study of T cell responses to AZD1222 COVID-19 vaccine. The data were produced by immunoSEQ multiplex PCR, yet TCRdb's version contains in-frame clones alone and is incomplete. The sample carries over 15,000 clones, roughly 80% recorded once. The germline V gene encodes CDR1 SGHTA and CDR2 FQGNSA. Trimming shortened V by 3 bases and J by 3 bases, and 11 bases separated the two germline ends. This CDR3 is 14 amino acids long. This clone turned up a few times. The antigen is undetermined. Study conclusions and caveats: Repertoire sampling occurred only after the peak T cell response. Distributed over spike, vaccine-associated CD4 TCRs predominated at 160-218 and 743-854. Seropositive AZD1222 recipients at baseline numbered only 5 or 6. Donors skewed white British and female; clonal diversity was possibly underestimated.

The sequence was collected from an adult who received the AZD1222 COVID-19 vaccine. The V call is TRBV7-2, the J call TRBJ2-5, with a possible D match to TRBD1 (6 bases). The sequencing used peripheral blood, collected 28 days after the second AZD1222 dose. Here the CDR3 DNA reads TGTGCCAGCAGCTTCATGGCAGGGGAAGAGACCCAGTACTTC. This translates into CASSFMAGEETQYF.